One sample yielded the 23 T cell receptor beta chains listed below, sequenced in a study of blood T cell repertoires in COVID-19. Method: immunoSEQ multiplex PCR; TCRdb's copy keeps in-frame clones and lacks some. The sample comprises over 95,000 clones, around 74% of which are singletons, and around a sixth rests with the top ten. The sample comprised peripheral blood. These receptor sequences come from a woman older than 75 with active or convalescent COVID-19.

The V call is TRBV4-2, the J call TRBJ2-2, with D possibly TRBD1 on 5 matching bases. Germline V lookup: CDR1 LGHNA, CDR2 YNFKEQ. Trimming shortened V by 2 bases and J by 0 bases, and 10 bases separated the two germline ends. The CDR3 runs to 16 residues. The CDR3 sequence is CASSQKDNPNTGELFF. In DNA, the CDR3 is TGTGCCAGCAGCCAAAAGGACAACCCGAACACCGGGGAGCTGTTTTTT.

The J gene is TRBJ2-2, the V gene TRBV2; no definite D call. The CDR3 extends over 14 amino acids. Trimming stripped 2 bases from V and 6 bases from J, with 10 bases between. Per germline, CDR1 SNHLY and CDR2 FYNNEI. The CDR3 region is CASSESVLPGELFF. As DNA, the CDR3 is TGTGCCAGCAGTGAATCAGTTCTCCCCGGGGAGCTGTTTTTT. The full variable domain, completed using reference TRBV2 and TRBJ2-2, is EPEVTQTPSHQVTQMGQEVILRCVPISNHLYFYWYRQILGQKVEFLVSFYNNEISEKSEIFDDQFSVERPDGSNFTLKIRSTKLEDSAMYFCASSESVLPGELFFGEGSRLTVL.

The rearrangement links TRBV14 to TRBJ2-7, with 13 bases lining up with TRBD2. The CDR3 is 16 residues long. The V and J ends lost 5 bases and 3 bases, in that order; junction bases with no gene match: 7. Germline lookup yields CDR1 SGHDN and CDR2 FVKESK. Here the CDR3 reads CASSFGTSGIYYEQYF. The DNA of the CDR3 is TGTGCCAGCAGCTTCGGGACTAGCGGGATCTACTACGAGCAGTACTTC.

The rearrangement uses TRBV2 and TRBJ2-1, with 13 bases lining up with TRBD2. CDR3 length equals 16 residues. V gave up 6 bases and J gave up 4 bases; unmatched junction bases: 6. The V gene's germline CDR1 is SNHLY and CDR2 FYNNEI. CDR3 sequence: CASRGLAGRTYNEQFF. DNA for the CDR3: TGTGCCAGCAGGGGACTAGCGGGAAGGACTTACAATGAGCAGTTCTTC.

J is TRBJ1-1 and V is TRBV5-1; tentative D call: TRBD1 (5 bases). Germline values: CDR1 SGHRS, CDR2 YFSETQ. This CDR3 region has 15 residues. The V and J ends lost 2 bases and 3 bases respectively, with 14 bases between them. CDR3 residues: CASSLFPGGDTEAFF. The CDR3 coding sequence is TGCGCCAGCAGCTTATTCCCTGGAGGGGACACTGAAGCTTTCTTT.

This clone was counted once. This rearrangement joins TRBV7-2 to TRBJ2-2; TRBD2 matches at 7 bases. There are 16 residues in the CDR3. Trimming took 2 bases from V and 5 from J; bases not matched to a gene: 8. The germline gives CDR1 SGHTA, CDR2 FQGNSA. The CDR3 coding sequence is TGTGCCAGCAGCTTATCACCGGGAGGAATGACCGGGGAGCTGTTTTTT. Translating it yields CASSLSPGGMTGELFF. Based on the CDR3 plus reference TRBV7-2 and TRBJ2-2, the full variable domain is GAGVSQSPSNKVTEKGKDVELRCDPISGHTALYWYRQSLGQGLEFLIYFQGNSAPDKSGLPSDRFSAERTGGSVSTLTIQRTQQEDSAVYLCASSLSPGGMTGELFFGEGSRLTVL.

A single count supports this clone. The chain combines TRBV18 with TRBJ2-7; D is perhaps TRBD1 (6 bases). CDR3 length: 13 residues. Germline assignment: CDR1 KGHSH and CDR2 LQKENI. V was pared by 3 bases and J by 3 bases, with 9 bases between. The CDR3 DNA reads as TGTGCCAGCTCACCTACAGGGAACTACGAGCAGTACTTC. This gives the protein CASSPTGNYEQYF.

This rearrangement joins TRBV7-8 to TRBJ2-1; 7 bases agree with TRBD1. The germline gives CDR1 SGHVS, CDR2 FQNEAQ. Germline trimming cut 2 bases from V and 4 bases from J; bases unmatched to any gene: 8. The CDR3 is made up of 16 amino acids. CDR3 sequence: CASSLYTGTAYNEQFF. CDR3 coding DNA: TGTGCCAGCAGCTTATACACCGGGACAGCATACAATGAGCAGTTCTTC.

The rearrangement joins TRBV5-1 to TRBJ2-1; 8 bases are shared with TRBD1. CDR3 size: 15 residues. In germline, CDR1 is SGHRS, CDR2 YFSETQ. Trimming took 2 bases from V and 6 from J; bases not matched to a gene: 7. CDR3 loop: CASSFRAGGPNEQFF. CDR3 bases: TGCGCCAGCAGCTTCCGCGCAGGGGGCCCCAATGAGCAGTTCTTC.

The V and J genes are TRBV7-9 and TRBJ2-5; D might be TRBD2 (6 bases). The CDR3 has 15 amino acids. The germline CDR1 and CDR2 sequences are SEHNR and FQNEAQ (reference sequence). Trimming stripped 2 bases from V and 0 bases from J, with 10 bases between. The CDR3 coding sequence is TGTGCCAGCAGCTTAACGGGACTTAACCAAGAGACCCAGTACTTC. This codes for CASSLTGLNQETQYF.

This clone was seen only a few times. V and J are TRBV19 and TRBJ1-5, with TRBD1 identical over 7 bases. The trim removed 5 bases at V and 0 bases at J, leaving 4 bases unmatched. Germline CDR1 is LNHDA and CDR2 is SQIVND (reference sequence). The CDR3 spans 15 residues. DNA for the CDR3: TGTGCCAGTAGTGACAGGGTAACTAGCAATCAGCCCCAGCATTTT. Translated, it gives CASSDRVTSNQPQHF.

A single count supports this clone. This chain connects TRBV6-2 or TRBV6-3 to TRBJ2-3; TRBD2 is a possible D gene (5 bases). The CDR3 length is 13 residues. Deletions cut 2 bases from V and 8 bases from J, with 11 bases between. Germline CDR1 and CDR2: MNHEY and SVGEGT. The DNA for the CDR3 is TGTGCCAGCAGTTACGCCGAGGGAAGTACGCAGTATTTT. Amino acids: CASSYAEGSTQYF.

The chain has TRBV7-2 and TRBJ1-1; TRBD1 aligns across 7 bases. The V segment lost 5 bases and the J segment 6 bases; nucleotides outside the gene matches: 12. Looked up from germline, CDR1 is SGHTA and CDR2 is FQGNSA. The CDR3 is made up of 15 amino acids. CDR3 in amino acids: CASSTQGGLGAEAFF. The CDR3, as DNA: TGTGCCAGCAGCACCCAGGGGGGTCTGGGGGCTGAAGCTTTCTTT. The whole variable domain, filled in from reference TRBV7-2 and TRBJ1-1, reads GAGVSQSPSNKVTEKGKDVELRCDPISGHTALYWYRQSLGQGLEFLIYFQGNSAPDKSGLPSDRFSAERTGGSVSTLTIQRTQQEDSAVYLCASSTQGGLGAEAFFGQGTRLTVV.

The V gene is TRBV30, the J gene TRBJ1-5, with D unclear. Germline V gene lookup returns CDR1 GTSNPN and CDR2 SVGIG (reference sequence). The CDR3 has 13 amino acids. The V end was cut by 3 bases, the J end by 4 bases, with 10 bases between. The CDR3 nucleotides read TGTGCCTGGAGCGGGTCTGAAAATCAGCCCCAGCATTTT. Encoded protein: CAWSGSENQPQHF.

The V call is TRBV4-1, the J call TRBJ2-3; tentative D call: TRBD1 (5 bases). Trimming removed 0 bases at V and 3 bases at J, with 10 bases between. From germline, CDR1 is MGHRA and CDR2 YSYEKL. The CDR3 sequence is 15 residues long. The CDR3 DNA reads as TGCGCCAGCAGCCAAGATAGACAGAAGACAGATACGCAGTATTTT. This codes for CASSQDRQKTDTQYF.

This CDR3 reads CASSTTGTGPKNTEAFF. The DNA for the CDR3 is TGTGCCAGTAGTACAACCGGGACAGGCCCCAAGAACACTGAAGCTTTCTTT. The J gene is TRBJ1-1, the V gene TRBV19; 8 bases agree with TRBD1. Germline assignment: CDR1 LNHDA and CDR2 SQIVND (reference sequence). Trimming cost V 4 bases and J 1 base; bases outside gene matches: 11. The CDR3 loop spans 17 amino acids.

This clone turned up a few times. The chain is built from TRBV4-1 and TRBJ2-7, with 7 nucleotides matching TRBD1. The germline V gene has CDR1 MGHRA and CDR2 YSYEKL. This CDR3 contains 16 residues. The V gene end was trimmed by 1 base and the J gene end by 0 bases; junction bases not matched to a gene: 6. The CDR3 protein is CASSQGAGGNSYEQYF. CDR3 nucleotides: TGCGCCAGCAGCCAAGGAGCAGGGGGTAACTCCTACGAGCAGTACTTC.

This sequence joins TRBV7-9 and TRBJ2-2; 7 bases map to TRBD1. The length of the CDR3 is 15 residues. The trim removed 5 bases at V and 2 bases at J, leaving 5 bases unmatched. The germline V gene encodes CDR1 SEHNR and CDR2 FQNEAQ (reference sequence). The CDR3 loop is CASSTGVINTGELFF. The CDR3 DNA reads as TGTGCCAGCAGCACAGGGGTTATTAACACCGGGGAGCTGTTTTTT.

This chain links TRBV6-2 or TRBV6-3 with TRBJ1-3; possible D gene TRBD1, 6 bases. With 6 bases removed from V and 4 bases from J, the gap between germline ends came to 13 bases. CDR1 MNHEY and CDR2 SVGEGT come from the germline V gene. The CDR3 is 14 residues long. CDR3 sequence (DNA): TGTGCCAGCAGCTTAACAGGGAACGGAAACACCATATATTTT. Amino acid sequence: CASSLTGNGNTIYF.

The chain links TRBV14 to TRBJ1-2, with D perhaps TRBD1 (6 bases). This CDR3 region has 14 residues. V dropped 4 bases and J dropped 2 bases, with 11 bases sitting between them. CDR1 SGHDN and CDR2 FVKESK come from the germline V gene. CDR3 in amino acids: CASSRTVGNYGYTF. The CDR3 DNA is TGTGCCAGCAGCCGGACAGTTGGGAACTATGGCTACACCTTC.

The gene calls are TRBV30 and TRBJ2-2; 9 bases line up with TRBD1. J lost 3 bases, V lost 5 bases, and 4 bases had no gene match. This CDR3 has 14 residues. Germline CDR1 is GTSNPN and CDR2 is SVGIG (reference sequence). DNA for the CDR3: TGTGCCTGGGGGACAGGGATCGACACCGGGGAGCTGTTTTTT. Its protein product is CAWGTGIDTGELFF.

The rearrangement uses TRBV21-1 and TRBJ2-1; the DNA was not used to check the table's D call, TRBD2. TRBV21-1 is a listed pseudogene. The CDR3 consists of 21 residues. The CDR3 spells CASSTPGLGTSGIPAYNEQFF. Written as DNA, the CDR3 is TGTGCCAGCAGCACACCAGGGTTGGGGACTAGCGGGATTCCGGCCTACAATGAGCAGTTCTTC.

This chain links TRBV5-1 with TRBJ1-1; 12 positions match TRBD1. V trimming: 7 bases; J trimming: 5 bases; junction bases outside the gene matches: 3. The CDR3 runs to 13 residues. Per the germline V gene, CDR1 is SGHRS and CDR2 is YFSETQ. CDR3 DNA sequence: TGCGCCAGCGGGACAGGGGGCCGGACTGAAGCTTTCTTT. This sequence encodes CASGTGGRTEAFF.